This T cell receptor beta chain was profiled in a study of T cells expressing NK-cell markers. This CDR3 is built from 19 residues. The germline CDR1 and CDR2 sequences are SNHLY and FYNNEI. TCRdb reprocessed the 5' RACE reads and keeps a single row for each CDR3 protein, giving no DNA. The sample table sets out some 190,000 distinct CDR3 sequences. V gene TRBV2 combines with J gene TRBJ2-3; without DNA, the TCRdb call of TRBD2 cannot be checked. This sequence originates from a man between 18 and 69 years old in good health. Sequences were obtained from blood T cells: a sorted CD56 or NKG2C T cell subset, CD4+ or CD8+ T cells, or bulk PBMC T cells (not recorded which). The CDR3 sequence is CASRETSSIISRGADTQYF.